Each of the 14 T cell receptor beta chains below was sequenced from the same sample in a study of shared clonotypes between healthy human individuals. Only in-frame clones appear in the TCRdb table, and some are missing; sequencing was by immunoSEQ multiplex PCR. This table has roughly 2.2 million clones, 93% appearing once. The sample was naive CD4+ T cells from PBMCs. Subset of the sample: CD45RA+ positively selected. All receptors come from a man younger than 35 in good health. Some clones in this sample may be carry-over from other donors' samples.

The chain combines TRBV6-6 with TRBJ2-3; possible D gene TRBD1, 5 bases. The CDR3 contains 15 residues. Germline lookup yields CDR1 MNHNY and CDR2 SVGAGI (reference sequence). V lost 2 bases and J lost 1, with 10 bases in between. The CDR3 here is CASSYSRAGTDTQYF. The CDR3 nucleotides read TGTGCCAGCAGTTACAGCAGGGCGGGCACAGATACGCAGTATTTT.

J is TRBJ1-2 and V is TRBV28, with D possibly matching TRBD1 (6 bases). V was cut by 10 bases and J by 4 bases, with 13 bases left in between. Germline V CDR1 and CDR2: MDHEN, SYDVKM. CDR3 size: 12 residues. Here the CDR3 DNA reads TGTGCCACCTCGGACAGTTCCTATGGCTACACCTTC. It encodes CATSDSSYGYTF.

The chain uses TRBV28 and TRBJ1-2, with D possibly being TRBD1 (5 bases). Germline CDR1 and CDR2: MDHEN and SYDVKM. The ends were cut back, 3 bases at V and 1 base at J, with 15 bases in the middle. There are 16 residues in the CDR3. CDR3 DNA: TGTGCCAGCAGTTTCCCACTCGGGGGGGTTAACTATGGCTACACCTTC. Encoded protein: CASSFPLGGVNYGYTF.

In regard to this clone: The same CDR3 is also encoded by other DNA sequences in this sample. The V gene is TRBV6-5, the J gene TRBJ2-7; no definite D call. The CDR3 has 12 residues. Germline-derived CDR1 and CDR2 are MNHEY and SVGAGI. V was cut by 0 bases and J by 7 bases, with 7 bases left in between. The CDR3 DNA reads TGTGCCAGCAGTTACTCTACTGGTGAGCAGTACTTC. Protein product: CASSYSTGEQYF.

The chain couples TRBV5-4 to TRBJ2-3; D is possibly TRBD1 (6 bases). The V and J ends lost 0 bases and 9 bases respectively, with 17 bases between them. This CDR3 has 15 residues. From germline, CDR1 is SGHNT and CDR2 YYREEE (reference sequence). CDR3 sequence reads: CASSLDGRLRGTQYF. In DNA form, the CDR3 reads TGTGCCAGCAGCTTGGATGGCAGGCTAAGGGGGACGCAGTATTTT.

This clone has just one count. The CDR3 region has the DNA TGCGCCAGCAGCCCGGCGGCTAGCGGGCTCTCCTACAATGAGCAGTTCTTC. It is translated as CASSPAASGLSYNEQFF. The chain uses TRBV5-1 and TRBJ2-1; 8 positions agree with TRBD2. The V and J ends lost 4 bases and 0 bases, in that order; junction bases with no gene match: 9. Germline CDR1 SGHRS, CDR2 YFSETQ. The CDR3 is 17 amino acids.

This clone appeared a single time. The chain uses TRBV15 and TRBJ2-5; D remains ambiguous. Germline CDR1 reads LNHNV; CDR2 reads YYDKDF (reference sequence). V shed 0 bases and J shed 5 bases, with 7 bases lying between them. CDR3 length: 13 amino acids. This CDR3 reads CATSRELRETQYF. DNA of the CDR3: TGTGCCACCAGCAGAGAGCTGCGGGAGACCCAGTACTTC.

Turning to this clone: At the DNA level, this CDR3 is encoded by other sequences in the same sample as well. This chain connects TRBV28 to TRBJ2-7; 7 bases match TRBD1. The CDR3 is made up of 14 amino acids. The V segment lost 6 bases and the J segment 4 bases; nucleotides outside the gene matches: 9. Germline loops: CDR1 MDHEN, CDR2 SYDVKM. The DNA of the CDR3 is TGTGCCAGCAGGGCTCCGGGACAGATTTACGAGCAGTACTTC. Its protein product is CASRAPGQIYEQYF. Full variable domain (missing parts from reference TRBV28 and TRBJ2-7): DVKVTQSSRYLVKRTGEKVFLECVQDMDHENMFWYRQDPGLGLRLIYFSYDVKMKEKGDIPEGYSVSREKKERFSLILESASTNQTSMYLCASRAPGQIYEQYFGPGTRLTVT.

This clone was observed a single time. V usage is TRBV4-2 and J usage is TRBJ2-7; 12 bases are shared with TRBD2. V gave up 0 bases and J gave up 3 bases; unmatched junction bases: 0. The CDR3 sequence is 15 residues long. The V gene's germline CDR1 is LGHNA and CDR2 YNFKEQ. The CDR3 bases are TGTGCCAGCAGCCAAGAGACTAGCGGGAGCTACGAGCAGTACTTC. Its protein is CASSQETSGSYEQYF.

The chain uses TRBV2 and TRBJ2-1; 7 positions match TRBD2. The CDR3 has 17 amino acids. In germline, CDR1 is SNHLY, CDR2 FYNNEI. The V gene end was trimmed by 2 bases and the J gene end by 4 bases; junction bases not matched to a gene: 11. CDR3 loop: CASSEWGSGRGYNEQFF. The CDR3 DNA is TGTGCCAGCAGTGAATGGGGTAGCGGGCGTGGTTACAATGAGCAGTTCTTC.

J is TRBJ1-1 and V is TRBV10-1; D unresolved. This CDR3 comprises 16 residues. Trimming stripped 0 bases from V and 5 bases from J, with 16 bases between. CDR1 is WNHNN and CDR2 is SYGVQD in the germline V gene (reference sequence). CDR3: CASSESIWTPETEAFF. The CDR3 DNA reads as TGCGCCAGCAGTGAGTCGATTTGGACCCCCGAGACTGAAGCTTTCTTT.

This sequence joins TRBV10-3 and TRBJ2-7; the match to TRBD1 covers 7 bases. Germline V gene lookup returns CDR1 ENHRY and CDR2 SYGVKD. Germline trimming cut 6 bases from V and 5 bases from J; bases unmatched to any gene: 7. The CDR3 spans 13 residues. The CDR3 DNA reads as TGTGCCATCAGGGGGACAGCCAGGGACGAGCAGTACTTC. It specifies CAIRGTARDEQYF.

The chain couples TRBV29-1 to TRBJ2-2; 9 bases are shared with TRBD1. The trim removed 5 bases at V and 7 bases at J, leaving 11 bases unmatched. Germline CDR1 reads SQVTM; CDR2 reads ANQGSEA. This CDR3 contains 15 residues. The CDR3 is CSVPSGTGRNGELFF. The CDR3 coding sequence is TGCAGCGTTCCATCCGGGACAGGGAGGAACGGGGAGCTGTTTTTT.

The sample holds one count of this clone. The chain employs TRBV2 and TRBJ2-5; D is uncertain. Germline loops: CDR1 SNHLY, CDR2 FYNNEI. This CDR3 region has 12 residues. Between the trimmed V and J ends, which lost 7 bases and 5 bases, there was a span of 11 bases. The CDR3 bases are TGTGCCAGCAATTTTGGGGTGGAGACCCAGTACTTC. Its protein product is CASNFGVETQYF.